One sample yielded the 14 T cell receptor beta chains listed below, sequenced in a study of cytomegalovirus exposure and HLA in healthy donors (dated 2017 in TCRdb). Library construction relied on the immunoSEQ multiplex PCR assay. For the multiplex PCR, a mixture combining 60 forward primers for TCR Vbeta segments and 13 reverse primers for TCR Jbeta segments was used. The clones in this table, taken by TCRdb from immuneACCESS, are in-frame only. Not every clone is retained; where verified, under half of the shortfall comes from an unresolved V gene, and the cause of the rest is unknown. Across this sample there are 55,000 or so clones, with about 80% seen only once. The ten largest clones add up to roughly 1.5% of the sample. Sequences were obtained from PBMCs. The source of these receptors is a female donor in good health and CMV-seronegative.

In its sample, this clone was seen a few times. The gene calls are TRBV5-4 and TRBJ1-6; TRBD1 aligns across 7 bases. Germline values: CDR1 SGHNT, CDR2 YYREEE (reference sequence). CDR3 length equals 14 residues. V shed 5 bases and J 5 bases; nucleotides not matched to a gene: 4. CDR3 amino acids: CASSPGQHNSPLHF. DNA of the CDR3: TGTGCCAGCAGTCCGGGACAGCATAATTCACCCCTCCACTTT.

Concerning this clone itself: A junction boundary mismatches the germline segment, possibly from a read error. Here the CDR3 DNA reads TGTGCTAGCAGCTTAACGCTAGCGGGGGCGACGAACACCGGGGAGCTGTTTTTT. Its translation is CASSLTLAGATNTGELFF. The chain links TRBV7-7 to TRBJ2-2; TRBD2 aligns across 10 bases. CDR3 length: 18 amino acids. Germline CDR1 is SSHAT and CDR2 is FNYEAQ (reference sequence).

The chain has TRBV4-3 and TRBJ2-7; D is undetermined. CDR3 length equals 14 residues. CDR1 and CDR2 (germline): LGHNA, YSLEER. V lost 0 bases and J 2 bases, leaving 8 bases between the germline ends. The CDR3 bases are TGCGCCAGCAGCCAAGAAACAGTCACCTACGAGCAGTACTTC. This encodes CASSQETVTYEQYF.

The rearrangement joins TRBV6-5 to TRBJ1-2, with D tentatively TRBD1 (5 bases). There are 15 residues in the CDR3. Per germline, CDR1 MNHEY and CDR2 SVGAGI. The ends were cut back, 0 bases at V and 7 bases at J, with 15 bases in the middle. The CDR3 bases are TGTGCCAGCAGTTACTCGAGATCCAGGGCGAGTGGCTACACCTTC. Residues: CASSYSRSRASGYTF.

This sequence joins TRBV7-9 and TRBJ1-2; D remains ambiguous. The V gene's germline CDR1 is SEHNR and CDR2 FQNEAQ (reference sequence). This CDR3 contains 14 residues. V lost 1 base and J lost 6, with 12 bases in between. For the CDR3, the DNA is TGTGCCAGCAGCTTAGTAGAGGGAAGAGATGGCTACACCTTC. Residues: CASSLVEGRDGYTF. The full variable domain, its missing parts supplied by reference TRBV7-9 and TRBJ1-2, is DTGVSQNPRHKITKRGQNVTFRCDPISEHNRLYWYRQTLGQGPEFLTYFQNEAQLEKSRLLSDRFSAERPKGSFSTLEIQRTEQGDSAMYLCASSLVEGRDGYTFGSGTRLTVV.

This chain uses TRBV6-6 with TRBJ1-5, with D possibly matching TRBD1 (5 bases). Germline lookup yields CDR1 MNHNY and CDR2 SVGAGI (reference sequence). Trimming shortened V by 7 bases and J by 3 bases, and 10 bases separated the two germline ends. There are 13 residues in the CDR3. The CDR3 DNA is TGTGCCAGCATGCAGGACAACAATCAGCCCCAGCATTTT. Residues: CASMQDNNQPQHF.

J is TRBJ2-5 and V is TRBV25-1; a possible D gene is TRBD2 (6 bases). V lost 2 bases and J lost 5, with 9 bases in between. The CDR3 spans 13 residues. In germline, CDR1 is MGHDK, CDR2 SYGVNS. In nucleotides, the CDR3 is TGTGCCAGCAGTGAACCGGGGGTGGAGACCCAGTACTTC. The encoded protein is CASSEPGVETQYF.

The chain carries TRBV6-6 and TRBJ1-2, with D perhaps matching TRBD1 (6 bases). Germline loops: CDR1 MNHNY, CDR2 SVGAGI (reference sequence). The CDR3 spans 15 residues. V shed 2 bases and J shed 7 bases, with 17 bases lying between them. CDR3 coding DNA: TGTGCCAGCAGTTACGCCCCGGGACAAGGGAGTGGCTACACCTTC. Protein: CASSYAPGQGSGYTF.

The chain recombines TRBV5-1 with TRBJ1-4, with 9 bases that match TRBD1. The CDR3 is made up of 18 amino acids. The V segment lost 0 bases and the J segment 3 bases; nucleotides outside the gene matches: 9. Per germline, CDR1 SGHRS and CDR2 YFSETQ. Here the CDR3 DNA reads TGCGCCAGCAGCTTGGCCCCCGGGACAGGGTCGGCTAATGAAAAACTGTTTTTT. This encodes CASSLAPGTGSANEKLFF.

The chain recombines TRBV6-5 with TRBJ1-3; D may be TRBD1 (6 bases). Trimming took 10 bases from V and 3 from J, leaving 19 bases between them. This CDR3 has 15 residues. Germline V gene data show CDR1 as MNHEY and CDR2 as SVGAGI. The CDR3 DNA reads TGTGCCACCGGGAAGGGGGGGGGCTTTGGAAACACCATATATTTT. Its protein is CATGKGGGFGNTIYF.

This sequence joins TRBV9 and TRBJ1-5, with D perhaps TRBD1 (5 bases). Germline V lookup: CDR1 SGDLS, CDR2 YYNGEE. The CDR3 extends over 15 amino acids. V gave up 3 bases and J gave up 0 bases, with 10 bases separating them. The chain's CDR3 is CASSEQGYSNQPQHF. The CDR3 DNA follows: TGTGCCAGCAGCGAGCAGGGATATAGCAATCAGCCCCAGCATTTT. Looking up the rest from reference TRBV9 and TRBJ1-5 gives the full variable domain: DSGVTQTPKHLITATGQRVTLRCSPRSGDLSVYWYQQSLDQGLQFLIQYYNGEERAKGNILERFSAQQFPDLHSELNLSSLELGDSALYFCASSEQGYSNQPQHFGDGTRLSIL.

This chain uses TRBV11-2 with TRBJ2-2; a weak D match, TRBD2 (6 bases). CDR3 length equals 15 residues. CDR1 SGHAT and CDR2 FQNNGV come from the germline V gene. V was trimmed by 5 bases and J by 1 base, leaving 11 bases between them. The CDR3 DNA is TGTGCCAGCAGCCCCTGGCGGGAGAACACCGGGGAGCTGTTTTTT. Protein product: CASSPWRENTGELFF.

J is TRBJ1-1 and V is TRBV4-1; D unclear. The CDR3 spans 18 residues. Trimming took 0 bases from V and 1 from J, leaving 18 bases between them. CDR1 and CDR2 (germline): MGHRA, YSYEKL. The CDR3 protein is CASSQESSFRLGNTEAFF. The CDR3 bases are TGCGCCAGCAGCCAAGAGTCCTCTTTTCGCCTCGGGAACACTGAAGCTTTCTTT.

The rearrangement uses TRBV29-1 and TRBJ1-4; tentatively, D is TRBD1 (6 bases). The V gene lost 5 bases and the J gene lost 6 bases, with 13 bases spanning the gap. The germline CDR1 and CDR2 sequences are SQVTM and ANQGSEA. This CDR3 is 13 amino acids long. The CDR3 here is CSVSPGAYEKLFF. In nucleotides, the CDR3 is TGCAGCGTTTCCCCAGGGGCGTATGAAAAACTGTTTTTT.